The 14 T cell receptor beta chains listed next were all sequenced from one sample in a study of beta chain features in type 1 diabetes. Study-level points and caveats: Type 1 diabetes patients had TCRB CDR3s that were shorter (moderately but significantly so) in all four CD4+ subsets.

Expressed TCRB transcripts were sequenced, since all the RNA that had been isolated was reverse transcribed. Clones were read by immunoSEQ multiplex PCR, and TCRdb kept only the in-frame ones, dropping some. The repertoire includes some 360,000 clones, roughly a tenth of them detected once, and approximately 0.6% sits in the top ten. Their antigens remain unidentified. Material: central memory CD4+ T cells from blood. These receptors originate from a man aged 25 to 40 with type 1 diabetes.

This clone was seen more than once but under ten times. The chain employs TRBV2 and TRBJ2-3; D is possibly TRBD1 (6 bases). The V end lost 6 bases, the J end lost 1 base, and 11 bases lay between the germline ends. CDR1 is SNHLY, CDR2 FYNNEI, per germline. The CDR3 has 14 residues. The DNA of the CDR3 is TGTGCCAGCAGGAGGACAGTAGGCACAGATACGCAGTATTTT. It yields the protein CASRRTVGTDTQYF.

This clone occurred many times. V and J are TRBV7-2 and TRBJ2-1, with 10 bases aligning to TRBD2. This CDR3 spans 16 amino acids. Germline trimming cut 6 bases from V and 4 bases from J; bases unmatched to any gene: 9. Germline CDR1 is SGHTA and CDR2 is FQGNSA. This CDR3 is CASSFRTSGTYNEQFF. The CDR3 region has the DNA TGTGCCAGCAGTTTTAGGACTAGCGGTACTTACAATGAGCAGTTCTTC. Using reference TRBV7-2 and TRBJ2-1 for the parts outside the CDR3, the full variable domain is GAGVSQSPSNKVTEKGKDVELRCDPISGHTALYWYRQSLGQGLEFLIYFQGNSAPDKSGLPSDRFSAERTGGSVSTLTIQRTQQEDSAVYLCASSFRTSGTYNEQFFGPGTRLTVL.

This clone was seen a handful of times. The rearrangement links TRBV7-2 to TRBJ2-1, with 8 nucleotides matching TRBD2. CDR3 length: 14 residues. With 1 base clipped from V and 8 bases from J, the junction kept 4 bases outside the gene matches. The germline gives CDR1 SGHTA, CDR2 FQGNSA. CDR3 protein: CASSLGSGTDEQFF. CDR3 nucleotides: TGTGCCAGCAGCTTAGGTAGCGGGACGGATGAGCAGTTCTTC.

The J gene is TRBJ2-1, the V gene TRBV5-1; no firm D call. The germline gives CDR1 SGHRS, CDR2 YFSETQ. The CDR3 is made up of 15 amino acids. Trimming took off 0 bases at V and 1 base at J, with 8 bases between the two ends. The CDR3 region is CASSLGLDSYNEQFF. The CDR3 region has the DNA TGCGCCAGCAGCTTGGGACTCGATTCCTACAATGAGCAGTTCTTC.

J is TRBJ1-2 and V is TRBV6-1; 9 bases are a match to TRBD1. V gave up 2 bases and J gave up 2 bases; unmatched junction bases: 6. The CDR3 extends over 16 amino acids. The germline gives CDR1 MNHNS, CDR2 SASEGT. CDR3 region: CASSEWGTGMNYGYTF. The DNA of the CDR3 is TGTGCCAGCAGTGAATGGGGGACAGGGATGAACTATGGCTACACCTTC.

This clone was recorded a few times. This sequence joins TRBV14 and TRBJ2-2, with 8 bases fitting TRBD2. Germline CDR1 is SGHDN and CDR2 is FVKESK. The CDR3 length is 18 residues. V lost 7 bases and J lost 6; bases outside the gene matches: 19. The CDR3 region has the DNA TGTGCCAGCAATGACAGGACCAAAGGCAGCGGGAGTCCCGGGGAGCTGTTTTTT. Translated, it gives CASNDRTKGSGSPGELFF.

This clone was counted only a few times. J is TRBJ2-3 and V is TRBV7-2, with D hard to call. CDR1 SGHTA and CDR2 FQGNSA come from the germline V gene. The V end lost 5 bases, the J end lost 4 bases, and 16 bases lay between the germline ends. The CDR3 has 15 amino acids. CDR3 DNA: TGTGCCAGCAGCCCTACCCTGGAGATAGCAGATACGCAGTATTTT. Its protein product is CASSPTLEIADTQYF.

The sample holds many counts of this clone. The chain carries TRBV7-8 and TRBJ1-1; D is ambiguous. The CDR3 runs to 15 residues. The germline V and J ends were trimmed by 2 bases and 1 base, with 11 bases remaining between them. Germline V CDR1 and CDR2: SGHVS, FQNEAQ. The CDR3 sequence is CASSLWTGENTEAFF. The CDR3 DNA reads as TGTGCCAGCAGCTTATGGACGGGAGAGAACACTGAAGCTTTCTTT.

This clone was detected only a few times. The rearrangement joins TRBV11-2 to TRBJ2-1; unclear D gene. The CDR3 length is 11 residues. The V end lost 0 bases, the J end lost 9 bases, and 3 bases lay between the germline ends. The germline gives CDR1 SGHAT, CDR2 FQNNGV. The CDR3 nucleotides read TGTGCCAGCAGCTTAGAAGTTGAGCAGTTCTTC. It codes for CASSLEVEQFF.

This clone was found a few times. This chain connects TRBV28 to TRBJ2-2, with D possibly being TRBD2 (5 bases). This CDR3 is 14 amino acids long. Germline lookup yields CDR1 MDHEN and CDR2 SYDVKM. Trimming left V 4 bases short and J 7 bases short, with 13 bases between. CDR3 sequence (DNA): TGTGCCAGCAGTTGGACGGGAACTTACGGGGAGCTGTTTTTT. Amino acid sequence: CASSWTGTYGELFF.

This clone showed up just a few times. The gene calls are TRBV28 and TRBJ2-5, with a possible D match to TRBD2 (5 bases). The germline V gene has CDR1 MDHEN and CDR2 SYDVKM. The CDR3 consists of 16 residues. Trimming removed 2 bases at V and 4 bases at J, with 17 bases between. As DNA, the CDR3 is TGTGCCAGCAGTTTACCCCCTCGAGGAGGAGGAGAGACCCAGTACTTC. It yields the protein CASSLPPRGGGETQYF. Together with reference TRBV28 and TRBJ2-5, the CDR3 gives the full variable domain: DVKVTQSSRYLVKRTGEKVFLECVQDMDHENMFWYRQDPGLGLRLIYFSYDVKMKEKGDIPEGYSVSREKKERFSLILESASTNQTSMYLCASSLPPRGGGETQYFGPGTRLLVL.

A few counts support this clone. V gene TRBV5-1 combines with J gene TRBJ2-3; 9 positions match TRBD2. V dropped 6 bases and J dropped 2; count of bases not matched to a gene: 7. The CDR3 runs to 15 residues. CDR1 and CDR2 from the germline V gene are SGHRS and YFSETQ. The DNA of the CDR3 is TGCGCCAGCACCCCTAGCGGGATATTCACAGATACGCAGTATTTT. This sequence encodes CASTPSGIFTDTQYF.

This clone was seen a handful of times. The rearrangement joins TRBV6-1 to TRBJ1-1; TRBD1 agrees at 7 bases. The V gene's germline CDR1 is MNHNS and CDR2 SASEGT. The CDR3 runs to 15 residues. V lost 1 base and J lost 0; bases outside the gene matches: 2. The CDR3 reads CASSEEDRVNTEAFF. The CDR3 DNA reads TGTGCCAGCAGTGAAGAAGACAGGGTGAACACTGAAGCTTTCTTT.

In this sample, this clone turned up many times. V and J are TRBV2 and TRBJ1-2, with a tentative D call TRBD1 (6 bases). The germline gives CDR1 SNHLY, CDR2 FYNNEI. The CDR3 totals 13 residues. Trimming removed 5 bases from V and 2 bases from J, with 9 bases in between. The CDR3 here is CASSNGQNYGYTF. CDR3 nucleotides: TGTGCCAGCAGTAACGGACAGAACTATGGCTACACCTTC.